Described below is a single T cell receptor (beta chain) sequence and its context. The data were produced by immunoSEQ multiplex PCR, yet TCRdb's version contains in-frame clones alone and is incomplete. The table shows 700,000 or so clones, with around 85% occurring only once. This entry comes from a study of shared T cell receptors in the human thymus. V was clipped by 4 bases and J by 0 bases; unmatched bases: 5. The CDR3 is 15 residues long. The V gene's germline CDR1 is SGHNT and CDR2 YYREEE (reference sequence). The sample also formed part of further work on human thymus T cells.

Source material: thymocytes. V gene TRBV5-4 combines with J gene TRBJ2-3, with 7 positions matching TRBD2. The clonotype comes from a girl under three years old with a congenital heart defect. The CDR3, as DNA: TGTGCCAGCAGCCTAGCGGATAAGAGCACAGATACGCAGTATTTT. Residues: CASSLADKSTDTQYF. Drawing the rest from reference TRBV5-4 and TRBJ2-3, the complete variable domain is ETGVTQSPTHLIKTRGQQVTLRCSSQSGHNTVSWYQQALGQGPQFIFQYYREEENGRGNFPPRFSGLQFPNYSSELNVNALELDDSALYLCASSLADKSTDTQYFGPGTRLTVL.